This section outlines one T cell receptor beta chain sequence together with its context. What it binds is unknown. V lost 1 base, J lost 4 bases, and 5 bases stayed unmatched. The germline V gene has CDR1 MNHEY and CDR2 SVGAGI. This CDR3 has 15 amino acids. The sample comes from a study of T cell responses to AZD1222 COVID-19 vaccine. Study-wide context: Whether given at about 4 or about 12 weeks, second doses were pooled. Notes on the study in general: Most donors were white British, females outnumbered males, and clonal diversity was possibly underestimated. Nearly half of spike-specific TCRs reportedly target unmutated variant regions.

Only in-frame clones appear in the TCRdb table, and some are missing; sequencing was by immunoSEQ multiplex PCR. The table lists tens of thousands of clones, about 83% of them singletons, with over 8% in the top ten. This sequence joins TRBV6-5 and TRBJ2-3; 7 bases are a match to TRBD1. The starting material was peripheral blood, obtained on day 0 of AZD1222 vaccination. This TCR was recovered from an adult in good health. In nucleotides, the CDR3 is TGTGCCAGCAGTTACTGGAAGGGGGCGGCAGATACGCAGTATTTT. This encodes CASSYWKGAADTQYF.